The T cell receptor (beta chain) under discussion was sequenced for a study of T cell responses to AZD1222 COVID-19 vaccine. Method: immunoSEQ multiplex PCR; TCRdb's copy keeps in-frame clones and lacks some. The profile shows over 85,000 clones, 94% of them singletons. A remark on this clone: Antigen: not known.

Study-wide findings and caveats: Reports say nearly half of spike-specific TCRs go after unmutated variant regions.

The CDR3 sequence is 15 residues long. J was trimmed by 4 bases and V by 4 bases; bases with no gene match: 7. Germline CDR1 is MNHEY and CDR2 is SMNVEV (reference sequence). The sample here was peripheral blood, taken 28 days after the second AZD1222 dose. The V call is TRBV27, the J call TRBJ1-1; 9 bases are a match to TRBD1. The sequence was collected from an adult who received the AZD1222 COVID-19 vaccine. The CDR3 protein is CASSCDRGNVTEAFF. The DNA of the CDR3 is TGTGCCAGCAGTTGTGACAGGGGGAATGTCACTGAAGCTTTCTTT.